Listed below are T cell receptor beta chains from one sample, sequenced in a study of cytomegalovirus exposure and HLA in healthy donors. TCRdb's copy holds only in-frame clones and misses some; the assay was immunoSEQ multiplex PCR. The table lists tens of thousands of clones, less than 85% of them singletons, with approximately 19% in the top ten. The sequenced material came from PBMCs. Every receptor here comes from a woman in her sixties or seventies in good health and CMV-seropositive. CDR3s include the opening cysteine and the closing phenylalanine or tryptophan. A D gene is named only where the DNA matches it firmly. A row's size may be missing; if present it is once, few, many or a size class.

TRBV27	.	TRBJ1-1	TRBD1	CASRYGTDNTEAFF	TGTGCCAGCAGGTATGGGACAGATAACACTGAAGCTTTCTTT
TRBV7-9	.	TRBJ1-5	.	CASSLDSWGKENQPQHF	TGTGCCAGCAGCTTAGATTCGTGGGGCAAAGAGAATCAGCCCCAGCATTTT
TRBV4-1	few	TRBJ2-7	TRBD1	CASSRGQGVDEQYF	TGCGCCAGCAGCCGCGGACAGGGGGTTGACGAGCAGTACTTC
TRBV12-5	few	TRBJ2-5	TRBD2	CASGLRLGGGETQYF	TGTGCTAGTGGTCTACGTCTGGGGGGAGGGGAGACCCAGTACTTC
TRBV6-6	.	TRBJ1-1	TRBD1	CASSYLTGTGGAFF	TGTGCCAGCAGTTACTTAACCGGGACAGGGGGAGCTTTCTTT
TRBV5-1	.	TRBJ1-2	TRBD1	CASSNSGTGIGYTF	TGCGCCAGCAGTAATTCAGGGACAGGGATTGGCTACACCTTC
TRBV7-2	.	TRBJ1-2	.	CASSLARPSVYGYTF	TGTGCCAGCAGCTTAGCGAGGCCATCCGTGTACGGCTACACCTTC
TRBV9	.	TRBJ2-7	TRBD2	CASSLEAGVHPYEQYF	TGTGCCAGCAGCTTAGAGGCGGGGGTTCACCCCTACGAGCAGTACTTC
TRBV11-2	few	TRBJ1-1	.	CASSFPWNTEAFF	TGTGCCAGCAGCTTCCCGTGGAACACTGAAGCTTTCTTT
TRBV27	.	TRBJ1-2	.	CASSALHSNYGYTF	TGTGCCAGCAGTGCCCTCCACTCTAACTATGGCTACACCTTC
TRBV7-8	medium-sized	TRBJ1-1	.	CASSLWEGMNTEAFF	TGTGCCAGCAGCTTATGGGAGGGGATGAACACTGAAGCTTTCTTT
TRBV9	once	TRBJ2-2	.	CASSAWGEVAGELSF	TGTGCCAGCAGCGCCTGGGGGGAGGTCGCCGGGGAGCTGTCTTTT
TRBV4-1	.	TRBJ1-5	.	CASSQTGNQPQHF	TGCGCCAGCAGCCAGACAGGCAATCAGCCCCAGCATTTT
TRBV13	few	TRBJ2-7	.	CASSLDQGTGEQYF	TGTGCCAGCAGCTTAGATCAGGGAACGGGCGAGCAGTACTTC
TRBV5-1	.	TRBJ2-3	TRBD2	CASSSGLAGVAVHGDTQYF	TGCGCCAGCAGTTCCGGACTAGCGGGGGTCGCGGTTCATGGAGATACGCAGTATTTT
TRBV4-1	.	TRBJ2-1	TRBD2	CASSQEVGLAGGYNEQFF	TGCGCCAGCAGCCAAGAAGTGGGCCTAGCGGGGGGGTACAATGAGCAGTTCTTC
TRBV7-9	.	TRBJ2-2	.	CASSPRWDARDTGELFF	TGTGCCAGCAGCCCTAGATGGGATGCCAGGGACACCGGGGAGCTGTTTTTT